Here is one T cell receptor delta chain with its context. This record belongs to a study of gamma-delta T cells after stem cell transplantation. TCRdb re-called the RT-PCR reads through CATT. The repertoire includes hundreds of delta-chain clones, more than 8.5% of them detected once, and about 63% sits in the top ten. The CDR3 is 18 amino acids. V lost 5 bases, J lost 0 bases, and 24 bases lay in between. Germline loops: CDR1 GEAIGNYY, CDR2 EKD. The source material was gamma-delta T cells. This receptor was taken from a human donor. It is not recorded whose cells these are; they may come from a transplant donor. The chain is built from TRDV2 and TRDJ1; D uncertain. The CDR3 bases are TGTGCCTGTGTAATTGGCGCCGGCTACCTAAAGTACACCGATAAACTCATCTTT. Its translation is CACVIGAGYLKYTDKLIF.